The T cell receptor (beta chain) under discussion was sequenced for a study of T cell repertoires in ileal Crohn's disease. The method was immunoSEQ multiplex PCR; TCRdb's version includes in-frame clones alone and lacks a portion of them. This table holds thousands of clones, 69% found once. Study-wide findings and caveats: Clonal expansions were more frequent in active smokers than non-smokers at surgery. All patients with clonality above 26.8% had endoscopic recurrence.

The CDR3 runs to 16 residues. Trimming cost V 5 bases and J 1 base; bases outside gene matches: 9. Germline V lookup: CDR1 SGHNT, CDR2 YENEEA. As regards this clone: The antigen remains unidentified.

The sequenced sample was ileal tissue. The J gene is TRBJ2-3, the V gene TRBV11-3; 7 nucleotides agree with TRBD2. This receptor was taken from an adult with Crohn's disease. This chain's CDR3 is CASSLGRSGRTDTQYF. CDR3 DNA: TGTGCCAGCAGCCTTGGGCGTAGCGGGCGCACAGATACGCAGTATTTT. The whole variable domain, remainder taken from reference TRBV11-3 and TRBJ2-3, is EAGVVQSPRYKIIEKKQPVAFWCNPISGHNTLYWYLQNLGQGPELLIRYENEEAVDDSQLPKDRFSAERLKGVDSTLKIQPAELGDSAVYLCASSLGRSGRTDTQYFGPGTRLTVL.